This note documents a single T cell receptor beta chain sequence. As yet, its antigen is unknown. This sample was included in a study of OX40 agonist ivuxolimab in advanced cancers. The germline V gene has CDR1 LNHDA and CDR2 SQIVND (reference sequence). V lost 3 bases and J 1 base, leaving 16 bases between the germline ends. CDR3 size: 17 residues. Study-wide findings and caveats: What antigens the expanded peripheral T cells recognized was never established. Within 6 weeks, CD4+ and CD8+ blood T cells expanded clonally at 0.1 to 3.0 mg/kg.

Autoimmune disease history or systemic immunosuppression led to patient exclusion. Profiling relied on immunoSEQ multiplex PCR, and the TCRdb table lists in-frame clones only, not all of them. The sample contains tens of thousands of clones, about three quarters of which appear only once. This receptor was obtained from an adult with an advanced solid tumor such as melanoma, head and neck, liver or kidney cancer. Here the sequenced sample was CD4+ or CD8+ T cells sorted from blood, taken in a trial of the OX40 agonist ivuxolimab. The rearrangement joins TRBV19 to TRBJ1-5; D is uncertain. The CDR3 nucleotides are TGTGCCAGTAGTATGTTTGGGCAAGGGTCAAGCAATCAGCCCCAGCATTTT. The encoded protein is CASSMFGQGSSNQPQHF.